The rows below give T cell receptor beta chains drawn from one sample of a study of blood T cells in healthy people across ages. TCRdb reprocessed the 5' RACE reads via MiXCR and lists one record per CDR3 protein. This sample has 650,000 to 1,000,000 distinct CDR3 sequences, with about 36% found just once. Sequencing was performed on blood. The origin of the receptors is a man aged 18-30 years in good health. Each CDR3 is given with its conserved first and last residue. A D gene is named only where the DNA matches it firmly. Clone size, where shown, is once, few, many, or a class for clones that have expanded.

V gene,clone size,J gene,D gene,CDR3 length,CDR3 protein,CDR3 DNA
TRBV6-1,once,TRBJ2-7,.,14,CASWESGRSYEQYF,TGTGCCAGCTGGGAATCGGGCCGTTCCTACGAGCAGTACTTC
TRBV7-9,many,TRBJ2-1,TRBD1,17,CASSLVAGTGINNEQFF,TGTGCCAGCAGCTTAGTTGCCGGGACAGGAATCAACAATGAGCAGTTCTTC
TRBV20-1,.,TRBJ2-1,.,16,CSARGGEYSSGNEQFF,TGCAGTGCTCGGGGCGGGGAATATAGTTCGGGTAATGAGCAGTTCTTC
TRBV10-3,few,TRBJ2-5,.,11,CAISSQETQYF,TGTGCCATCAGTTCTCAAGAGACCCAGTACTTC
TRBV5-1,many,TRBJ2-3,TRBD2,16,CASMASGGISTDTQYF,TGCGCCAGCATGGCTAGCGGGGGGATTAGCACAGATACGCAGTATTTT
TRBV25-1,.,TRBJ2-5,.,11,CASSLKGTQYF,TGTGCCAGCAGTCTTAAGGGGACCCAGTACTTC
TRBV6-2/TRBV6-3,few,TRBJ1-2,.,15,CASSTRDIPYYGYTF,TGTGCCAGCAGTACTCGGGACATCCCCTACTATGGCTACACCTTC
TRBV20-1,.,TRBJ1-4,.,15,CSARDRSRMNEKLFF,TGCAGTGCTAGAGATCGGAGCAGGATGAATGAAAAACTGTTTTTT
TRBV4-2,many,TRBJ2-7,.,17,CASSQPPGVADAYEQYF,TGTGCCAGCAGCCAACCCCCAGGAGTAGCGGATGCCTACGAGCAGTACTTC
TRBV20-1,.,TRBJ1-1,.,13,CSYRALVNTEAFF,TGCAGTTACCGGGCCCTAGTGAACACTGAAGCTTTCTTT
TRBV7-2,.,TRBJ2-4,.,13,CASSDVGGGIQYF,TGTGCCAGCAGCGACGTTGGGGGAGGCATTCAGTACTTC
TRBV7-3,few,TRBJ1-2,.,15,CASSSTGGSAGGYTF,TGTGCCAGCAGCTCGACAGGTGGCTCGGCTGGAGGCTACACCTTC
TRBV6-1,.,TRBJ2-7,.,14,CASRQAPGVGEQYF,TGTGCCAGCAGACAAGCCCCGGGAGTTGGTGAGCAGTACTTC
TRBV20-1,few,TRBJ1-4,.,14,CSARHPVFNEKLFF,TGCAGTGCTAGGCACCCGGTATTTAATGAAAAACTGTTTTTT
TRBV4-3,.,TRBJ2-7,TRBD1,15,CASSQADRDAYEQYF,TGCGCCAGCAGCCAAGCGGACAGGGACGCCTACGAGCAGTACTTC
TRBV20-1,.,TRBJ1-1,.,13,CSAPGRQNTEAFF,TGCAGTGCCCCAGGTCGGCAGAACACTGAGGCTTTCTTT
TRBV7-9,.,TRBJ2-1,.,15,CASSLSGYNNNEQFF,TGTGCCAGCAGCTTAAGTGGGTATAACAACAATGAGCAGTTCTTC
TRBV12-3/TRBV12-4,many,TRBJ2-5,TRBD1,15,CASSLDGTVQETQYF,TGTGCCAGCAGTTTAGACGGGACAGTACAAGAGACCCAGTACTTC
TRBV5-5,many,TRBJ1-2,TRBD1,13,CASRPGQDYGYTF,TGTGCCAGCAGACCAGGACAGGACTATGGCTACACCTTC
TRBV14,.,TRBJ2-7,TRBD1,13,CASSQAGTVEQYF,TGTGCCAGCAGCCAAGCTGGGACAGTCGAGCAGTACTTC
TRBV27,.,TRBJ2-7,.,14,CASTTLTGLDEQYF,TGTGCCAGCACCACCCTGACGGGATTAGACGAGCAGTACTTC
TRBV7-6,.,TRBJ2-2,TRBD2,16,CASSGLAGTNTGELFF,TGTGCCAGCAGTGGTCTAGCGGGGACGAACACCGGGGAGCTGTTTTTT
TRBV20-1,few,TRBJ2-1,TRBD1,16,CSARLPTGTWDNEQFF,TGCAGTGCTAGACTCCCGACAGGGACATGGGACAATGAGCAGTTCTTC
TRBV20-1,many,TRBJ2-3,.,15,CSARDPGNPTDTQYF,TGCAGTGCTAGAGATCCCGGGAACCCCACAGATACGCAGTATTTT
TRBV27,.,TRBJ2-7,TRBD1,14,CASSWGTGEYEQYF,TGTGCCAGCAGTTGGGGGACAGGTGAATACGAGCAGTACTTC
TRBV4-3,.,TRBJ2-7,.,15,CASSQDESGSYEQYF,TGCGCCAGCAGCCAAGATGAATCCGGGTCCTACGAGCAGTACTTC
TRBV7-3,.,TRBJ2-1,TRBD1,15,CASTSKDRGRNEQFF,TGTGCCAGCACCTCCAAGGACAGGGGTCGCAATGAGCAGTTCTTC
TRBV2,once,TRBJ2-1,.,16,CASSEVQGGLYNEQFF,TGTGCCAGCAGTGAAGTTCAGGGGGGGCTATACAATGAGCAGTTCTTC
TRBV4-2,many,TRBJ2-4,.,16,CASSQEGWRAKNIQYF,TGTGCCAGCAGCCAAGAGGGGTGGAGGGCCAAAAACATTCAGTACTTC
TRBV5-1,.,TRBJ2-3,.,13,CASSAGLGDTQYF,TGCGCCAGCAGCGCTGGGTTGGGTGATACGCAGTATTTT